The present TCR beta chain was sequenced within a study of shared clonotypes between healthy human individuals. This CDR3 spans 15 amino acids. Germline CDR1 and CDR2: SQVTM and ANQGSEA. Trimming removed 2 bases from V and 5 bases from J; junction bases left unmatched: 11. In replicate PCRs of sorted subsets, about 220 ng DNA, about 30,000 T cell genomes, was used. Here immunoSEQ multiplex PCR was the method, and the copy in TCRdb shows in-frame clones only, minus some. Here the sample spans 550,000 to 800,000 clones, roughly 70% being singletons. J is TRBJ2-5 and V is TRBV29-1, with TRBD1 matching 7 bases. This clonotype originated in a woman in her thirties in good health. The sequencing sample was made of memory CD4+ T cells sorted from blood. Subset given: CD45RA-negative fraction. The DNA for the CDR3 is TGCAGCGTTGAACCTCGACAGGGCTCTTATGAGACCCAGTACTTC. Translation gives CSVEPRQGSYETQYF.